This passage covers 11 T cell receptor beta chains from one sample sequenced in a study of T-cell memory formation after mild COVID-19. TCRdb re-analysed the 5' RACE reads in MiXCR, keeping a single row per CDR3 protein. The table has roughly 600,000 distinct CDR3 sequences, about a sixth seen once. Sequenced: PBMCs or a T cell subset sorted from them (not recorded which). The receptors were gathered from an adult woman who had mild COVID-19 (a few samples of this study predate the infection). Cell type and time point are not known.

The V and J genes are TRBV4-1 and TRBJ1-3; D is undetermined. Germline V gives CDR1 MGHRA, CDR2 YSYEKL. The germline V and J ends were trimmed by 0 bases and 0 bases, with 9 bases remaining between them. The CDR3 totals 16 residues. The CDR3: CASSQEDPYSGNTIYF. The CDR3 nucleotides are TGCGCCAGCAGCCAAGAAGACCCATACTCTGGAAACACCATATATTTT.

J is TRBJ1-1 and V is TRBV10-3; TRBD1 aligns across 8 bases. CDR1 ENHRY and CDR2 SYGVKD come from the germline V gene. This CDR3 has 15 amino acids. V lost 2 bases to trimming and J lost 0 bases; unmatched junction nucleotides: 2. Written as DNA, the CDR3 is TGTGCCATCAGTGAGGCAGGGGGCCTGAACACTGAAGCTTTCTTT. Amino acid sequence: CAISEAGGLNTEAFF.

The rearrangement joins TRBV6-2 or TRBV6-3 to TRBJ2-7; 13 positions match TRBD2. The CDR3 loop spans 17 amino acids. The germline V gene encodes CDR1 MNHEY and CDR2 SVGEGT. V lost 4 bases to trimming and J lost 7 bases; unmatched junction nucleotides: 13. This CDR3 is CASSSLGGLAGIREQYF. CDR3 bases: TGTGCCAGCAGTTCCCTTGGGGGACTAGCGGGAATTCGGGAGCAGTACTTC.

This clonotype showed up many times. This chain connects TRBV15 to TRBJ2-3; tentatively, D is TRBD2 (5 bases). V lost 5 bases, J lost 2 bases, and 11 bases lay in between. The CDR3 is 14 amino acids. Germline lookup yields CDR1 LNHNV and CDR2 YYDKDF (reference sequence). This CDR3 reads CATSPRGITDTQYF. The CDR3 DNA is TGTGCCACCAGCCCTCGAGGGATCACAGATACGCAGTATTTT. Full variable domain (rest looked up from reference TRBV15 and TRBJ2-3): DAMVIQNPRYQVTQFGKPVTLSCSQTLNHNVMYWYQQKSSQAPKLLFHYYDKDFNNEADTPDNFQSRRPNTSFCFLDIRSPGLGDTAMYLCATSPRGITDTQYFGPGTRLTVL.

This clonotype has a handful of counts. The chain has TRBV4-1 and TRBJ2-7; 9 bases are a match to TRBD1. Germline CDR1 is MGHRA and CDR2 is YSYEKL. V was clipped by 1 base and J by 2 bases; unmatched bases: 3. The CDR3 consists of 15 residues. The CDR3 DNA reads TGCGCCAGCAGCCAAGGGGACAGGGCGACCTACGAGCAGTACTTC. It yields the protein CASSQGDRATYEQYF.

This clonotype came up a few times. The DNA for the CDR3 is TGCAGTGCTAGAGATCCCAACGGTCCCTACGAGCAGTACTTC. Protein sequence: CSARDPNGPYEQYF. The genes are TRBV20-1 and TRBJ2-7; D is unresolved. The CDR3 has 14 residues. V lost 0 bases to trimming and J lost 2 bases, with 11 bases between them. The germline V gene encodes CDR1 DFQATT and CDR2 SNEGSKA (reference sequence).

The V gene is TRBV12-3 or TRBV12-4, the J gene TRBJ1-4, with D tentatively TRBD1 (6 bases). Trimming took off 5 bases at V and 6 bases at J, with 13 bases between the two ends. The CDR3 has 14 amino acids. The CDR3 region has the DNA TGTGCCAGCAGTCAGAGGGGGGGAGATGAAAAACTGTTTTTT. Protein: CASSQRGGDEKLFF.

The chain links TRBV4-2 to TRBJ2-3; 13 bases line up with TRBD2. The germline gives CDR1 LGHNA, CDR2 YNFKEQ. With V trimmed by 0 bases and J by 3 bases, 6 bases remained unmatched. The CDR3 runs 18 residues. CDR3 region: CASSQDGGLAGITDTQYF. CDR3 coding DNA: TGTGCCAGCAGCCAAGATGGGGGACTAGCGGGGATTACAGATACGCAGTATTTT.

The V call is TRBV6-5, the J call TRBJ2-3; the D is unclear. The CDR3 consists of 12 residues. V lost 6 bases and J 2 bases, leaving 6 bases between the germline ends. Germline V gives CDR1 MNHEY, CDR2 SVGAGI. CDR3 amino acids: CASRSFTDTQYF. In DNA form, the CDR3 reads TGTGCCAGCAGGTCCTTCACAGATACGCAGTATTTT.

This clonotype was picked up a small number of times. The chain uses TRBV11-2 and TRBJ1-2; possible D gene TRBD1, 6 bases. The V gene lost 2 bases and the J gene lost 0 bases, with 10 bases spanning the gap. The CDR3 totals 15 residues. In germline, CDR1 is SGHAT, CDR2 FQNNGV. The CDR3 sequence: CASSLTQGPNYGYTF. The CDR3 nucleotides are TGTGCCAGCAGCTTAACACAGGGACCTAACTATGGCTACACCTTC.

This clonotype was seen more than once but under ten times. V usage is TRBV4-1 and J usage is TRBJ2-1, with D possibly matching TRBD2 (6 bases). Germline-derived CDR1 and CDR2 are MGHRA and YSYEKL. The CDR3 has 15 amino acids. V was clipped by 5 bases and J by 4 bases, with 15 bases between them. The CDR3 loop reads CASSTPEGEYNEQFF. CDR3 coding DNA: TGCGCCAGCAGCACGCCGGAGGGAGAGTACAATGAGCAGTTCTTC.